Presented here are 28 T cell receptor beta chains from one specimen sequenced in a study of type 1 regulatory T cells. Via MiXCR, TCRdb re-called the reads, giving one row per CDR3 protein. The table has some 100,000 distinct CDR3 sequences, 30% to 35% seen once; the top ten hold 2.2%. Sequenced input: CD4+ T cells, either the whole sample or a sorted fraction (not recorded which). The receptors shown here come from a human donor in good health.

This chain connects TRBV28 to TRBJ1-5; 8 nucleotides match TRBD1. CDR1 is MDHEN and CDR2 is SYDVKM in the germline V gene. With 6 bases clipped from V and 7 bases from J, the junction kept 5 bases outside the gene matches. This CDR3 is 13 amino acids long. CDR3 protein: CASRDREAQPQHF. The CDR3 coding sequence is TGTGCCAGCAGGGACAGGGAGGCCCAGCCCCAGCATTTT.

Only a few counts were recorded for this clonotype. The J gene is TRBJ2-7, the V gene TRBV11-2, with 7 nucleotides matching TRBD2. CDR1 and CDR2 (germline): SGHAT, FQNNGV. The CDR3 contains 14 residues. V trimming: 3 bases; J trimming: 0 bases; junction bases outside the gene matches: 2. The DNA of the CDR3 is TGTGCCAGCAGCTTCCTAGCGGCCTCCTACGAGCAGTACTTC. It encodes CASSFLAASYEQYF.

This clonotype showed up just a few times. The chain recombines TRBV20-1 with TRBJ2-1; TRBD2 agrees at 10 bases. There are 15 residues in the CDR3. The ends lost 6 bases at V and 4 bases at J; junction bases unmatched: 9. The germline V gene has CDR1 DFQATT and CDR2 SNEGSKA (reference sequence). CDR3 bases: TGCAGTGCGAGACCACTAGCGGGAACTTACAATGAGCAGTTCTTC. It yields the protein CSARPLAGTYNEQFF.

The rearrangement uses TRBV7-2 and TRBJ2-7, with 11 nucleotides matching TRBD2. The germline gives CDR1 SGHTA, CDR2 FQGNSA. This CDR3 has 17 amino acids. V was pared by 2 bases and J by 2 bases, with 8 bases of the junction left unmatched. Here the CDR3 DNA reads TGTGCCAGCAGCTTATATAGCGGGAGGGCTCAAGCCTACGAGCAGTACTTC. Encoded protein: CASSLYSGRAQAYEQYF.

In this sample, this clonotype turned up a few times. The chain uses TRBV7-2 and TRBJ2-3, with 7 positions matching TRBD2. CDR3 length: 15 residues. The junction had 11 bases not matched to a gene; V was cut back by 8 bases and J by 3 bases. The germline V gene has CDR1 SGHTA and CDR2 FQGNSA. Here the CDR3 DNA reads TGTGCCAGCTCTTTGCAGGGAGCGGGAACAGATACGCAGTATTTT. This translates into CASSLQGAGTDTQYF. The whole variable domain, filled in from reference TRBV7-2 and TRBJ2-3, reads GAGVSQSPSNKVTEKGKDVELRCDPISGHTALYWYRQSLGQGLEFLIYFQGNSAPDKSGLPSDRFSAERTGGSVSTLTIQRTQQEDSAVYLCASSLQGAGTDTQYFGPGTRLTVL.

V is TRBV14 and J is TRBJ2-1, with TRBD1 matching 10 bases. Germline V gene lookup returns CDR1 SGHDN and CDR2 FVKESK. J lost 8 bases, V lost 4 bases, and 5 bases had no gene match. The CDR3 contains 14 residues. CDR3 bases: TGTGCCAGCAGCCCGCGGACAGGGGGTGATGAGCAGTTCTTC. Amino acids: CASSPRTGGDEQFF.

This clonotype was found many times. The V and J genes are TRBV29-1 and TRBJ1-2, with TRBD1 identical over 7 bases. The CDR3 sequence is 11 residues long. Germline V gene data show CDR1 as SQVTM and CDR2 as ANQGSEA. In nucleotides, the CDR3 is TGCATCGGACAGGAAGGTTATGGCTACACCTTC. Protein product: CIGQEGYGYTF. The variable domain in full, completed from reference TRBV29-1 and TRBJ1-2, reads SAVISQKPSRDICQRGTSLTIQCQVDSQVTMMFWYRQQPGQSLTLIATANQGSEATYESGFVIDKFPISRPNLTFSTLTVSNMSPEDSSIYLCIGQEGYGYTFGSGTRLTVV.

The sample holds one count of this clonotype. The chain recombines TRBV19 with TRBJ1-1; D not certain. With 6 bases removed from V and 0 bases from J, the gap between germline ends came to 8 bases. The CDR3 is 13 residues long. Looked up from germline, CDR1 is LNHDA and CDR2 is SQIVND (reference sequence). CDR3 DNA: TGTGCCAGTAGCGGGATTATGAACACTGAAGCTTTCTTT. It encodes CASSGIMNTEAFF.

This clonotype was seen a single time. The CDR3 spells CASSTTGLNTEAFF. The CDR3 nucleotides are TGTGCCAGTAGTACTACAGGCTTGAACACTGAAGCTTTCTTT. The V gene is TRBV19, the J gene TRBJ1-1; TRBD1 might be the D (5 bases). Germline V lookup: CDR1 LNHDA, CDR2 SQIVND (reference sequence). Trimming removed 4 bases from V and 0 bases from J, with 9 bases in between. This CDR3 is 14 amino acids long.

On this clonotype itself: At one end, the junction sequence differs from germline, possibly due to a read error. The chain combines TRBV7-8 with TRBJ2-1, with 10 nucleotides matching TRBD2. The CDR3 runs 17 residues. Germline V gives CDR1 SGHVS, CDR2 FQNEAQ. CDR3 nucleotides: TGTGCCAGCAGCTACAGAAGACTAGCGGGCGCCTATAATGAGCAGTTCTTC. Translating gives CASSYRRLAGAYNEQFF.

This sequence joins TRBV4-2 and TRBJ1-5; D gene unclear. V lost 1 base to trimming and J lost 0 bases, with 13 bases between them. Germline CDR1 is LGHNA and CDR2 is YNFKEQ. CDR3 size: 17 residues. CDR3 DNA sequence: TGTGCCAGCAGCCAAGGTGTACAAGTCTATAGCAATCAGCCCCAGCATTTT. Residues: CASSQGVQVYSNQPQHF.

This clonotype appeared a few times. The rearrangement joins TRBV2 to TRBJ2-5; D tentatively reads TRBD1 or TRBD2 (5 bases each). The germline gives CDR1 SNHLY, CDR2 FYNNEI. This CDR3 comprises 14 residues. V was pared by 6 bases and J by 1 base, with 12 bases between. The CDR3 reads CASRGPGVQETQYF. DNA for the CDR3: TGTGCCAGCAGGGGACCCGGGGTCCAAGAGACCCAGTACTTC.

In this sample, this clonotype turned up a few times. This chain links TRBV10-3 with TRBJ1-2; D is unresolved. Germline CDR1 reads ENHRY; CDR2 reads SYGVKD. V shed 2 bases and J shed 4 bases, with 11 bases lying between them. The length of the CDR3 is 14 residues. CDR3 DNA: TGTGCCATCAGTGAGACGGACGGAGCCTATGGCTACACCTTC. This codes for CAISETDGAYGYTF.

This clonotype has a handful of counts. The J gene is TRBJ2-1, the V gene TRBV14; D remains ambiguous. This CDR3 comprises 16 residues. The germline CDR1 and CDR2 sequences are SGHDN and FVKESK. Trimming took 1 base from V and 0 from J, leaving 10 bases between them. In DNA form, the CDR3 reads TGTGCCAGCAGCCAAGTTATTGGCGGCTCCTACAATGAGCAGTTCTTC. Residues: CASSQVIGGSYNEQFF.

The rearrangement joins TRBV12-3 or TRBV12-4 to TRBJ2-6; D is ambiguous. Trimming pared 6 bases from V and 6 bases from J, leaving 15 bases between. The CDR3 spans 15 residues. The chain's CDR3 is CASSPTGVEANVLTF. The DNA for the CDR3 is TGTGCCAGCAGCCCTACCGGAGTTGAGGCCAACGTCCTGACTTTC.

The chain has TRBV6-2 or TRBV6-3 and TRBJ2-4; 7 nucleotides line up with TRBD2. The germline V gene has CDR1 MNHEY and CDR2 SVGEGT. The CDR3 is 12 amino acids. V was pared by 2 bases and J by 8 bases, with 0 bases of the junction left unmatched. The CDR3 DNA reads TGTGCCAGCAGTTACGGGGGGGACATTCAGTACTTC. Translation: CASSYGGDIQYF.

This chain connects TRBV28 to TRBJ2-5; D is ambiguous. The CDR3 extends over 12 amino acids. V shed 4 bases and J shed 1 base, with 4 bases lying between them. Germline CDR1 and CDR2: MDHEN and SYDVKM. The CDR3 loop is CASSSSQETQYF. CDR3 DNA sequence: TGTGCCAGCAGTTCAAGCCAAGAGACCCAGTACTTC.

This clonotype was counted only a few times. The V and J genes are TRBV9 and TRBJ2-1; TRBD2 matches at 7 bases. The CDR3 sequence is 15 residues long. Trimming removed 0 bases from V and 3 bases from J; junction bases left unmatched: 3. The germline V gene encodes CDR1 SGDLS and CDR2 YYNGEE. CDR3 bases: TGTGCCAGCAGCGTAGGTCTAGCGGACTACAATGAGCAGTTCTTC. This codes for CASSVGLADYNEQFF.

This clonotype was seen more than once but under ten times. The chain employs TRBV6-5 and TRBJ1-3, with D possibly TRBD1 on 6 matching bases. Trimming removed 6 bases at V and 5 bases at J, with 8 bases between. Germline V CDR1 and CDR2: MNHEY, SVGAGI. The CDR3 totals 12 residues. CDR3 coding DNA: TGTGCCAGCAGGGACAGAAGAAACACCATATATTTT. It yields the protein CASRDRRNTIYF.

The chain employs TRBV7-2 and TRBJ1-5; a weak D match, TRBD1 (5 bases). The ends were cut back, 1 base at V and 0 bases at J, with 10 bases in the middle. Germline V lookup: CDR1 SGHTA, CDR2 FQGNSA. This CDR3 has 16 amino acids. For the CDR3, the DNA is TGTGCCAGCAGCTTAGACGGGACGCATAGCAATCAGCCCCAGCATTTT. Its protein is CASSLDGTHSNQPQHF.

A note on this clonotype: This could be a read error, since a much larger clone is one nucleotide away. In this CDR3 the conserved last residue, phenylalanine or tryptophan, is missing, so a read error is likely. V and J are TRBV20-1 and TRBJ2-3, with TRBD2 matching over 9 bases. V lost 6 bases to trimming and J lost 3 bases; unmatched junction nucleotides: 7. The CDR3 has 14 amino acids. Per the germline V gene, CDR1 is DFQATT and CDR2 is SNEGSKA (reference sequence). CDR3 sequence (DNA): TGCAGTGCGTATAGCGGGAGTCCTACAGATACGCAGTATCTT. Amino acid sequence: CSAYSGSPTDTQYL.

This chain connects TRBV2 to TRBJ2-5, with D perhaps given as TRBD1 or TRBD2 (6 bases each). CDR3 length: 14 amino acids. Trimming removed 4 bases from V and 1 base from J, with 10 bases in between. Looked up from germline, CDR1 is SNHLY and CDR2 is FYNNEI. Here the CDR3 DNA reads TGTGCCAGCAGTGGGGGGGCTAGCCAAGAGACCCAGTACTTC. It is translated as CASSGGASQETQYF. The full variable domain, completed using reference TRBV2 and TRBJ2-5, is EPEVTQTPSHQVTQMGQEVILRCVPISNHLYFYWYRQILGQKVEFLVSFYNNEISEKSEIFDDQFSVERPDGSNFTLKIRSTKLEDSAMYFCASSGGASQETQYFGPGTRLLVL.

As for this clonotype: The junction departs from germline at one end; a sequencing error may be responsible. The chain couples TRBV7-2 to TRBJ1-6, with 11 bases fitting TRBD1. This CDR3 has 14 amino acids. Germline loops: CDR1 SGHTA, CDR2 FQGNSA. The CDR3 region has the DNA TGTGCCAGCAGCCCCGGACAGGGGGCGTCACCCCCCCACTTT. This codes for CASSPGQGASPPHF.

This clonotype showed up just a few times. The chain couples TRBV5-1 to TRBJ1-3; 7 bases fit TRBD1. Germline assignment: CDR1 SGHRS and CDR2 YFSETQ. CDR3 length equals 14 residues. Trimming took 3 bases from V and 2 from J; bases not matched to a gene: 2. This CDR3 reads CASSWTGTGNTIYF. The CDR3 region has the DNA TGCGCCAGCAGCTGGACAGGAACTGGAAACACCATATATTTT.

The rearrangement uses TRBV11-2 and TRBJ2-5; TRBD2 matches 8 bases. Germline V gene lookup returns CDR1 SGHAT and CDR2 FQNNGV. J was trimmed by 0 bases and V by 1 base; bases with no gene match: 7. The CDR3 contains 17 residues. The CDR3 loop is CASSLVGRLANQETQYF. In DNA form, the CDR3 reads TGTGCCAGCAGCTTAGTAGGGCGACTAGCGAACCAAGAGACCCAGTACTTC.

Only a few counts were recorded for this clonotype. This sequence joins TRBV6-5 and TRBJ2-7; TRBD2 aligns across 9 bases. Germline V gene sequence: CDR1 MNHEY, CDR2 SVGAGI. The CDR3 loop spans 15 amino acids. J lost 2 bases, V lost 6 bases, and 8 bases had no gene match. Here the CDR3 reads CASSSSAGGTYEQYF. The DNA for the CDR3 is TGTGCCAGCAGCTCCTCAGCGGGAGGCACCTACGAGCAGTACTTC.

The V and J genes are TRBV28 and TRBJ2-3; TRBD2 agrees at 12 bases. The ends lost 5 bases at V and 5 bases at J; junction bases unmatched: 11. The V gene's germline CDR1 is MDHEN and CDR2 SYDVKM. CDR3 length: 17 residues. The DNA for the CDR3 is TGTGCCAGCAGTCCCTCGCGACTAGCGGGAGCCCGAGATACGCAGTATTTT. Encoded protein: CASSPSRLAGARDTQYF.

The chain employs TRBV6-4 and TRBJ2-2; tentatively, D is TRBD1 or TRBD2 (5 bases each). There are 22 residues in the CDR3. The ends were cut back, 3 bases at V and 0 bases at J, with 29 bases in the middle. CDR1 is MRHNA and CDR2 is SNTAGT in the germline V gene. CDR3 region: CASSDPGPKALFYYSNTGELFF. The CDR3, as DNA: TGTGCCAGCAGTGATCCGGGGCCGAAAGCCCTTTTCTATTACTCGAACACCGGGGAGCTGTTTTTT.